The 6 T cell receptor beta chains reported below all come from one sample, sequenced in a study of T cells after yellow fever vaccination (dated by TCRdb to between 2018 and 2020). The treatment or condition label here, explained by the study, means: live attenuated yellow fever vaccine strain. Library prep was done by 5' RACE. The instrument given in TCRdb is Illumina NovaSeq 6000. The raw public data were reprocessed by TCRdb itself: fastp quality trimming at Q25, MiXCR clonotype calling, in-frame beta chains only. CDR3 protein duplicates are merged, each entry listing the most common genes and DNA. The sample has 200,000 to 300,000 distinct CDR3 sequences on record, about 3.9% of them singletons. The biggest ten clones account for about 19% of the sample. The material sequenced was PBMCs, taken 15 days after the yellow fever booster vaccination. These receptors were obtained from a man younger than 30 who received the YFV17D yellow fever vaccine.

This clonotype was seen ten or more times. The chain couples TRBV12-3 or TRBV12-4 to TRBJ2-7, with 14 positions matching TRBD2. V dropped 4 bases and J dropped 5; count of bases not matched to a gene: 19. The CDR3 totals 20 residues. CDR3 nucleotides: TGTGCCAGCAGTTCGCGGTTGATCACCGGACTAGCGGGGGGCCAGGACGAGCAGTACTTC. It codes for CASSSRLITGLAGGQDEQYF.

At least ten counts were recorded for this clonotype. The DNA for the CDR3 is TGTGCCAGCAGTGCGACAGGGAGGCCCGGGGAGCTGTTTTTT. Amino acids: CASSATGRPGELFF. The rearrangement links TRBV6-6 to TRBJ2-2; perhaps TRBD1 as D (7 bases). The germline V and J ends were trimmed by 5 bases and 6 bases, with 13 bases remaining between them. Germline V gene lookup returns CDR1 MNHNY and CDR2 SVGAGI (reference sequence). The CDR3 has 14 amino acids.

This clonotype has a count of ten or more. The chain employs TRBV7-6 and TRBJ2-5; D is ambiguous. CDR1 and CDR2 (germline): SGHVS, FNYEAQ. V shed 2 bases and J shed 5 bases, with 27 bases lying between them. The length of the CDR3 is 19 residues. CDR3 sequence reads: CASSLKGTPTVPPGETQYF. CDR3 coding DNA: TGTGCCAGCAGCTTAAAGGGAACGCCGACGGTACCCCCCGGGGAGACCCAGTACTTC. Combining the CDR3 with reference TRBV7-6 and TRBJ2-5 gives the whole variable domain GAGVSQSPRYKVTKRGQDVALRCDPISGHVSLYWYRQALGQGPEFLTYFNYEAQQDKSGLPNDRFSAERPEGSISTLTIQRTEQRDSAMYRCASSLKGTPTVPPGETQYFGPGTRLLVL.

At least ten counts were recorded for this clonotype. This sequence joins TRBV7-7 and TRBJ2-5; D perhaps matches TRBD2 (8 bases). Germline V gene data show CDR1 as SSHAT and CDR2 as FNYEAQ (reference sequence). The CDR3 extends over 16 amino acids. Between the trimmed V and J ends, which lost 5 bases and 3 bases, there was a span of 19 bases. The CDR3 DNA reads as TGTGCCAGCAGCCTCCAAGGGGGCGGGGGGAAAGAGACCCAGTACTTC. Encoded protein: CASSLQGGGGKETQYF. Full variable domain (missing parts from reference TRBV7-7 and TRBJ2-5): GAGVSQSPRYKVTKRGQDVTLRCDPISSHATLYWYQQALGQGPEFLTYFNYEAQPDKSGLPSDRFSAERPEGSISTLTIQRTEQRDSAMYRCASSLQGGGGKETQYFGPGTRLLVL.

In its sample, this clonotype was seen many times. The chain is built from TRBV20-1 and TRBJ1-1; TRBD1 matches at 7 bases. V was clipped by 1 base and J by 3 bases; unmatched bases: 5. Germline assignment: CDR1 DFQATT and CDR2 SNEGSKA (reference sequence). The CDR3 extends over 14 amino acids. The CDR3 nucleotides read TGCAGTGCTAGAGTTGAGGGGGCCTACACTGAAGCTTTCTTT. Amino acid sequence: CSARVEGAYTEAFF.

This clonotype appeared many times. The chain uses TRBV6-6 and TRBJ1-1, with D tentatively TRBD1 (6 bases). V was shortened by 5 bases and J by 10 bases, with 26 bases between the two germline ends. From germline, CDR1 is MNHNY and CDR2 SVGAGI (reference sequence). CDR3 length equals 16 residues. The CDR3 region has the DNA TGTGCCAGCAGTCGCTTTGGGACACTGAATACCGGGGGAGCTTTCTTT. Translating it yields CASSRFGTLNTGGAFF.